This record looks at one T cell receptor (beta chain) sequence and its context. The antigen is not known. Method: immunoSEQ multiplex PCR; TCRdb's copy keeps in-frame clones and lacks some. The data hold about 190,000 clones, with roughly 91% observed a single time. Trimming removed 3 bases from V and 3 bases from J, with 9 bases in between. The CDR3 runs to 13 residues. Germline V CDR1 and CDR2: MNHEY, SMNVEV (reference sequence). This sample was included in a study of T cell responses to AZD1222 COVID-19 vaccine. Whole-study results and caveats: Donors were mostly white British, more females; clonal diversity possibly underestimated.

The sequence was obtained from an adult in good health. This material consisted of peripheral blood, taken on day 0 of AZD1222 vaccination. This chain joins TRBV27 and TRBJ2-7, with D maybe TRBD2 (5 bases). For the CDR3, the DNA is TGTGCCAGCAGTTTCATTCGGGGCTACGAGCAGTACTTC. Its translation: CASSFIRGYEQYF.